The T cell receptor beta chain described here comes from a study of blood T cell repertoires in COVID-19. The wider study: Sites in the United States, Italy and Spain provided acute and convalescent COVID-19 samples. T cells, B-cell-depleted T cells, or PBMCs provided the cDNA or gDNA that served as material.

Germline V CDR1 and CDR2: MDHEN, SYDVKM. V trimming: 2 bases; J trimming: 0 bases; junction bases outside the gene matches: 1. This CDR3 spans 14 amino acids. Allocation to cohorts depended on clinical history reported by the participants. A remark on this clone: Other DNA sequences within the sample encode an identical CDR3.

Original data processing: It was from reference gene primer amplification that nucleated cell counts were estimated. Measured with immunoSEQ multiplex PCR; TCRdb has only the in-frame clones, and not every one. V and J calls and clone size are copied from that table; D and trimming were computed from the DNA. Of 200,000 to 300,000 clones detected, around 89% appear once; the ten largest clones hold over 4%. The chain joins TRBV28 to TRBJ2-7, with 7 bases matching TRBD2. The sequence came from a woman in her twenties or thirties who had recovered from COVID-19. Sequencing input: PBMCs or T cells enriched from blood (not recorded which). The CDR3 sequence is CASSLAGVSYEQYF. The CDR3 nucleotides are TGTGCCAGCAGTTTAGCGGGAGTCTCCTACGAGCAGTACTTC.